The clone carrying this T cell receptor beta chain was seen only once. What it binds is not known. Researchers collected 9 to 10 milliliters of peripheral blood from every single donor. PBMCs were isolated at a quantity of at least 7 million per sample. This sample was taken from a study of blood T cells in healthy people across ages. General study points: Among long-lived donors, naive CD4+ cells were more numerous and diversity higher than in aged donors.

Sample-barcoded 5' priming and a J-beta primer mix drove a second PCR of roughly 7 to 11 cycles. No fewer than 3 million CDR3-containing paired-end reads came from each sample. One entry per CDR3 protein results from TCRdb running MiXCR on the 5' RACE reads. The repertoire holds 650,000 to 700,000 distinct CDR3 sequences, with about 51% as singletons. Unmatched junction bases numbered 0, after V lost 6 bases and J lost 5 bases. CDR3 length: 12 amino acids. The germline gives CDR1 MNHEY, CDR2 SVGAGI. This sequence was found in a woman of 80 years or more in good health. The sample comprised blood. The rearrangement joins TRBV6-5 to TRBJ2-5; the match to TRBD2 covers 10 bases. This chain's CDR3 is CASRGLAETQYF. As DNA, the CDR3 is TGTGCCAGCAGGGGACTAGCGGAGACCCAGTACTTC.